These T cell receptor beta chains were read from a single sample in a study of neoadjuvant anti-PD-1 for oral cavity cancer. Using immunoSEQ multiplex PCR, the repertoire was profiled, and TCRdb retains in-frame clones only, with some absent. The top ten hold 2% to 3% of the sample, which has 14,000 or so clones, 62% seen once. This specimen was PBMCs, taken before nivolumab (anti-PD-1) treatment. Receptor source: a person aged 40 to 85 with oral cavity squamous cell carcinoma. CDR3s include the opening cysteine and the closing phenylalanine or tryptophan. D genes are given only for firm matches. Clone size is shown for a subset of rows, as once, few, many or a class of expanded clone.

v_call: TRBV20-1
cdr3_length: 11
clone_size: NA
j_call: TRBJ1-1
d_call: NA
cdr3_aa: CSAYLNTEAFF
cdr3_nt: TGCAGTGCCTATCTGAACACTGAAGCTTTCTTT

v_call: TRBV7-2
cdr3_length: 14
clone_size: NA
j_call: TRBJ2-3
d_call: NA
cdr3_aa: CASSLGGGRDTQYF
cdr3_nt: TGTGCCAGCAGCTTAGGAGGGGGGAGAGATACGCAGTATTTT

v_call: TRBV27
cdr3_length: 18
clone_size: NA
j_call: TRBJ2-7
d_call: NA
cdr3_aa: CASRPDTIPRDVPYEQYF
cdr3_nt: TGTGCCAGCAGGCCCGATACCATCCCACGGGACGTCCCCTACGAGCAGTACTTC

v_call: TRBV6-4
cdr3_length: 15
clone_size: NA
j_call: TRBJ1-4
d_call: NA
cdr3_aa: CASSDSSRGLKELFF
cdr3_nt: TGTGCCAGCAGTGACTCGAGTCGGGGGTTAAAGGAACTGTTTTTT

v_call: TRBV11-2
cdr3_length: 15
clone_size: NA
j_call: TRBJ2-3
d_call: NA
cdr3_aa: CASSLFKLSTDTQYF
cdr3_nt: TGTGCCAGCAGCTTATTTAAGCTGAGCACAGATACGCAGTATTTT

v_call: TRBV4-2
cdr3_length: 15
clone_size: NA
j_call: TRBJ1-4
d_call: NA
cdr3_aa: CASSIYLRHSEKLFF
cdr3_nt: TGTGCCAGCAGCATCTACTTGAGACATTCTGAAAAACTGTTTTTT

v_call: TRBV5-1
cdr3_length: 14
clone_size: NA
j_call: TRBJ2-3
d_call: NA
cdr3_aa: CASSSTALRDTQYF
cdr3_nt: TGCGCCAGCAGCTCGACAGCGCTTCGGGATACGCAGTATTTT

v_call: TRBV29-1
cdr3_length: 12
clone_size: NA
j_call: TRBJ1-1
d_call: NA
cdr3_aa: CSVVGGNTEAFF
cdr3_nt: TGCAGCGTTGTCGGGGGGAACACTGAAGCTTTCTTT

v_call: TRBV27
cdr3_length: 13
clone_size: NA
j_call: TRBJ1-6
d_call: NA
cdr3_aa: CASSLYHNSPLHF
cdr3_nt: TGTGCCAGCAGTTTATACCATAATTCACCCCTCCACTTT

v_call: TRBV9
cdr3_length: 15
clone_size: NA
j_call: TRBJ2-5
d_call: NA
cdr3_aa: CASSVGPLEGETQYF
cdr3_nt: TGTGCCAGCAGCGTGGGTCCCCTCGAGGGGGAGACCCAGTACTTC

v_call: TRBV28
cdr3_length: 14
clone_size: few
j_call: TRBJ2-5
d_call: TRBD2
cdr3_aa: CASRGEGPAETQYF
cdr3_nt: TGTGCCAGCAGGGGGGAGGGCCCGGCGGAGACCCAGTACTTC

v_call: TRBV14
cdr3_length: 13
clone_size: NA
j_call: TRBJ2-7
d_call: NA
cdr3_aa: CASSQESWGEQYF
cdr3_nt: TGTGCCAGCAGCCAAGAGTCTTGGGGGGAGCAGTACTTC

v_call: TRBV2
cdr3_length: 14
clone_size: NA
j_call: TRBJ2-7
d_call: TRBD2
cdr3_aa: CASSLKRGGAEQYF
cdr3_nt: TGTGCCAGCAGTTTAAAGCGCGGGGGGGCCGAGCAGTACTTC

v_call: TRBV15
cdr3_length: 16
clone_size: NA
j_call: TRBJ2-3
d_call: TRBD1
cdr3_aa: CATSRDRGQGRNTQYF
cdr3_nt: TGTGCCACCAGCAGAGATCGGGGACAGGGTAGAAATACGCAGTATTTT

v_call: TRBV5-5
cdr3_length: 16
clone_size: few
j_call: TRBJ1-6
d_call: NA
cdr3_aa: CASSSQGSSYNSPLHF
cdr3_nt: TGTGCCAGCAGCTCACAGGGAAGCTCCTATAATTCACCCCTCCACTTT

v_call: TRBV7-2
cdr3_length: 12
clone_size: NA
j_call: TRBJ1-6
d_call: NA
cdr3_aa: CASSLANSPLHF
cdr3_nt: TGTGCCAGCAGCCTTGCGAATTCACCCCTCCACTTT

v_call: TRBV5-1
cdr3_length: 14
clone_size: NA
j_call: TRBJ2-2
d_call: NA
cdr3_aa: CASSSPGPSGELFF
cdr3_nt: TGCGCCAGCAGCTCTCCGGGGCCGTCCGGGGAGCTGTTTTTT

v_call: TRBV11-2
cdr3_length: 14
clone_size: few
j_call: TRBJ1-6
d_call: NA
cdr3_aa: CASSAEAGNSPLHF
cdr3_nt: TGTGCCAGCAGTGCGGAGGCGGGTAATTCACCCCTCCACTTT

v_call: TRBV9
cdr3_length: 13
clone_size: once
j_call: TRBJ2-1
d_call: NA
cdr3_aa: CASSVAGPREQFF
cdr3_nt: TGTGCCAGCAGCGTTGCAGGGCCGAGGGAGCAGTTCTTC

v_call: TRBV18
cdr3_length: 12
clone_size: few
j_call: TRBJ2-5
d_call: NA
cdr3_aa: CASSSGLETQYF
cdr3_nt: TGTGCCAGCTCGTCAGGCTTGGAGACCCAGTACTTC

v_call: TRBV5-1
cdr3_length: 12
clone_size: NA
j_call: TRBJ2-5
d_call: NA
cdr3_aa: CASRRAEETQYF
cdr3_nt: TGCGCCAGCAGACGGGCCGAGGAGACCCAGTACTTC

v_call: TRBV6-4
cdr3_length: 14
clone_size: NA
j_call: TRBJ2-3
d_call: NA
cdr3_aa: CASSDDRYTDTQYF
cdr3_nt: TGTGCCAGCAGTGACGACAGGTACACAGATACGCAGTATTTT

v_call: TRBV5-4
cdr3_length: 15
clone_size: NA
j_call: TRBJ2-1
d_call: NA
cdr3_aa: CASSLWASRGNEQFF
cdr3_nt: TGTGCCAGCAGCCTCTGGGCTTCTAGGGGCAATGAGCAGTTCTTC

v_call: TRBV29-1
cdr3_length: 18
clone_size: NA
j_call: TRBJ1-4
d_call: TRBD1
cdr3_aa: CSVGYLQGVPSSNEKLFF
cdr3_nt: TGCAGCGTTGGATATTTACAGGGGGTTCCCTCGAGTAATGAAAAACTGTTTTTT

v_call: TRBV29-1
cdr3_length: 15
clone_size: NA
j_call: TRBJ1-4
d_call: TRBD1
cdr3_aa: CSVKGGTGSSEKLFF
cdr3_nt: TGCAGCGTTAAGGGGGGGACAGGGAGTTCTGAAAAACTGTTTTTT

v_call: TRBV27
cdr3_length: 16
clone_size: NA
j_call: TRBJ1-1
d_call: TRBD1
cdr3_aa: CASSLWAGTGNTEAFF
cdr3_nt: TGTGCCAGCAGTTTATGGGCAGGGACAGGAAACACTGAAGCTTTCTTT

v_call: TRBV27
cdr3_length: 17
clone_size: NA
j_call: TRBJ1-1
d_call: NA
cdr3_aa: CASSLRGRGPMNTEAFF
cdr3_nt: TGTGCCAGCAGTTTAAGAGGACGGGGGCCCATGAACACTGAAGCTTTCTTT

v_call: TRBV6-8
cdr3_length: 12
clone_size: few
j_call: TRBJ2-7
d_call: NA
cdr3_aa: CASSYDNYEQYF
cdr3_nt: TGTGCCAGCAGTTATGACAACTACGAGCAGTACTTC

v_call: TRBV18
cdr3_length: 16
clone_size: NA
j_call: TRBJ1-1
d_call: NA
cdr3_aa: CASSPPGRPGNTEAFF
cdr3_nt: TGTGCCAGCTCACCACCTGGTCGGCCAGGAAACACTGAAGCTTTCTTT

v_call: TRBV5-1
cdr3_length: 15
clone_size: NA
j_call: TRBJ1-5
d_call: TRBD1
cdr3_aa: CASSPGQGPNQPQHF
cdr3_nt: TGCGCCAGCAGCCCCGGACAGGGGCCGAATCAGCCCCAGCATTTT

v_call: TRBV9
cdr3_length: 15
clone_size: NA
j_call: TRBJ1-2
d_call: NA
cdr3_aa: CASSASGQSNYGYTF
cdr3_nt: TGTGCCAGCAGCGCCTCAGGGCAATCTAACTATGGCTACACCTTC

v_call: TRBV6-6
cdr3_length: 15
clone_size: NA
j_call: TRBJ2-7
d_call: TRBD1
cdr3_aa: CASSFGQASSYEQYF
cdr3_nt: TGTGCCAGCAGCTTCGGACAGGCAAGCTCCTACGAGCAGTACTTC

v_call: TRBV6-5
cdr3_length: 15
clone_size: NA
j_call: TRBJ2-5
d_call: NA
cdr3_aa: CASSRLGGAAGTQYF
cdr3_nt: TGTGCCAGCTCTCGCTTGGGGGGGGCCGCGGGGACCCAGTACTTC

v_call: TRBV2
cdr3_length: 13
clone_size: NA
j_call: TRBJ2-1
d_call: TRBD2
cdr3_aa: CASRGGTNNEQFF
cdr3_nt: TGTGCCAGCAGGGGGGGGACTAACAATGAGCAGTTCTTC

v_call: TRBV29-1
cdr3_length: 12
clone_size: NA
j_call: TRBJ1-4
d_call: TRBD1
cdr3_aa: CSAGTGIEKLFF
cdr3_nt: TGCAGCGCCGGGACAGGGATTGAAAAACTGTTTTTT

v_call: TRBV5-5
cdr3_length: 15
clone_size: NA
j_call: TRBJ1-5
d_call: NA
cdr3_aa: CASSLRGNSNQPQHF
cdr3_nt: TGTGCCAGCAGCTTAAGGGGGAATAGCAATCAGCCCCAGCATTTT

v_call: TRBV18
cdr3_length: 14
clone_size: NA
j_call: TRBJ1-5
d_call: TRBD1
cdr3_aa: CASSPRDSHIPQHF
cdr3_nt: TGTGCCAGCTCCCCTCGGGACAGCCATATACCCCAGCATTTT

v_call: TRBV5-1
cdr3_length: 14
clone_size: NA
j_call: TRBJ1-6
d_call: NA
cdr3_aa: CASSLGRVNSPLHF
cdr3_nt: TGCGCCAGCAGCTTGGGGAGGGTTAATTCACCCCTCCACTTT